This TCR beta chain was captured by sequencing in a study of molecular identifiers for immune sequencing clone quantification. This clonotype was seen a few times. In the sort, naive CD8 T cells were defined as CD8+CD4-CCR7+CD45RA+. TCRdb re-derived calls from the PCR reads in MiXCR, one entry per CDR3 protein. The sample gives about half a million distinct CDR3 sequences, 20% to 25% of which show up once; about 0.8% is in the top ten. The specimen sequenced was naive CD8+ T cells from blood, with Jurkat cell RNA spiked in. The sample's subset: FACS-sorted CD8+CD4-CCR7+CD45RA+ naive T cells. This sequence originates from a human donor in good health. Some libraries in this study had Jurkat cell RNA spiked in.

This chain's CDR3 is CAWSPDRGEETQYF. In nucleotides, the CDR3 is TGTGCCTGGAGTCCTGACAGGGGGGAAGAGACCCAGTACTTC. V usage is TRBV30 and J usage is TRBJ2-5, with TRBD1 matching 9 bases. With 2 bases clipped from V and 3 bases from J, the junction kept 4 bases outside the gene matches. The length of the CDR3 is 14 residues. Germline V gene data show CDR1 as GTSNPN and CDR2 as SVGIG (reference sequence). Full variable domain (missing parts from reference TRBV30 and TRBJ2-5): SQTIHQWPATLVQPVGSPLSLECTVEGTSNPNLYWYRQAAGRGLQLLFYSVGIGQISSEVPQNLSASRPQDRQFILSSKKLLLSDSGFYLCAWSPDRGEETQYFGPGTRLLVL.